Below, 8 T cell receptor beta chains from the same sample are listed, as sequenced in a study of T cell responses to AZD1222 COVID-19 vaccine. Data came from immunoSEQ multiplex PCR; TCRdb stores just in-frame clones and leaves some out. Among 120,000 or so clones listed, about 87% were seen once. The specimen was peripheral blood, collected on day 0 of AZD1222 vaccination. These receptors came from an adult in good health.

J is TRBJ2-3 and V is TRBV3-1 (or the pseudogene TRBV3-2); TRBD2 matches 11 bases. The germline V gene has CDR1 LGHDT and CDR2 YNNKEL (reference sequence). The ends lost 6 bases at V and 6 bases at J; junction bases unmatched: 20. There are 19 residues in the CDR3. The CDR3 coding sequence is TGTGCCAGCAGGCTAGCGGGGGGCCCCCCAGGGTCTGCGTTGGATACGCAGTATTTT. It encodes CASRLAGGPPGSALDTQYF.

The V call is TRBV7-2, the J call TRBJ2-5, with D possibly being TRBD1 (5 bases). V was pared by 5 bases and J by 6 bases, with 19 bases between. From germline, CDR1 is SGHTA and CDR2 FQGNSA. The CDR3 is 15 residues long. Here the CDR3 reads CASSPPQGHLKTQYF. DNA for the CDR3: TGTGCCAGCAGCCCCCCCCAGGGTCACTTGAAGACCCAGTACTTC. The whole variable domain, remainder taken from reference TRBV7-2 and TRBJ2-5, is GAGVSQSPSNKVTEKGKDVELRCDPISGHTALYWYRQSLGQGLEFLIYFQGNSAPDKSGLPSDRFSAERTGGSVSTLTIQRTQQEDSAVYLCASSPPQGHLKTQYFGPGTRLLVL.

The J gene is TRBJ1-6, the V gene TRBV5-1; D perhaps matches TRBD1 (5 bases). V gave up 2 bases and J gave up 5 bases, with 8 bases separating them. Germline V gene lookup returns CDR1 SGHRS and CDR2 YFSETQ. This CDR3 has 14 amino acids. DNA for the CDR3: TGCGCCAGCAGCTTAGACAGCGATAATTCACCCCTCCACTTT. Its protein product is CASSLDSDNSPLHF.

This chain joins TRBV28 and TRBJ1-4; TRBD1 is a possible D gene (6 bases). The CDR3 totals 16 residues. Trimming removed 5 bases from V and 3 bases from J, with 16 bases in between. The germline CDR1 and CDR2 sequences are MDHEN and SYDVKM. In DNA form, the CDR3 reads TGTGCCAGCAGTCCTCAGGGGTGGGTGCCTAATGAAAAACTGTTTTTT. This gives the protein CASSPQGWVPNEKLFF.

This rearrangement joins TRBV30 to TRBJ2-7; 7 nucleotides align to TRBD1. CDR1 GTSNPN and CDR2 SVGIG come from the germline V gene (reference sequence). The CDR3 extends over 17 amino acids. Germline trimming cut 3 bases from V and 3 bases from J; bases unmatched to any gene: 17. The CDR3 spells CAWSARDRPIPYYEQYF. The CDR3 nucleotides are TGTGCCTGGAGCGCACGGGACAGACCCATTCCGTACTACGAGCAGTACTTC.

The CDR3 region has the DNA TGCGCCAGCAGCTTGGCGGACTACTACGAGCAGTACTTC. Residues: CASSLADYYEQYF. The chain links TRBV5-1 to TRBJ2-7; D is possibly TRBD2 (6 bases). Trimming took off 0 bases at V and 3 bases at J, with 7 bases between the two ends. The CDR3 totals 13 residues. CDR1 and CDR2 (germline): SGHRS, YFSETQ.

The chain joins TRBV5-1 to TRBJ2-2; 8 positions match TRBD2. Germline V gene sequence: CDR1 SGHRS, CDR2 YFSETQ. The CDR3 is 15 amino acids. V lost 2 bases, J lost 6 bases, and 6 bases stayed unmatched. The CDR3, as DNA: TGCGCCAGCAGCTTCCGGGAGGGTTCGGCCGGGGAGCTGTTTTTT. The encoded protein is CASSFREGSAGELFF.

J is TRBJ1-1 and V is TRBV27; unclear D gene. Germline lookup yields CDR1 MNHEY and CDR2 SMNVEV (reference sequence). V gave up 3 bases and J gave up 2 bases, with 7 bases separating them. This CDR3 is built from 13 residues. The CDR3 protein is CASSFKRNTEAFF. In DNA form, the CDR3 reads TGTGCCAGCAGTTTTAAGAGAAACACTGAAGCTTTCTTT.